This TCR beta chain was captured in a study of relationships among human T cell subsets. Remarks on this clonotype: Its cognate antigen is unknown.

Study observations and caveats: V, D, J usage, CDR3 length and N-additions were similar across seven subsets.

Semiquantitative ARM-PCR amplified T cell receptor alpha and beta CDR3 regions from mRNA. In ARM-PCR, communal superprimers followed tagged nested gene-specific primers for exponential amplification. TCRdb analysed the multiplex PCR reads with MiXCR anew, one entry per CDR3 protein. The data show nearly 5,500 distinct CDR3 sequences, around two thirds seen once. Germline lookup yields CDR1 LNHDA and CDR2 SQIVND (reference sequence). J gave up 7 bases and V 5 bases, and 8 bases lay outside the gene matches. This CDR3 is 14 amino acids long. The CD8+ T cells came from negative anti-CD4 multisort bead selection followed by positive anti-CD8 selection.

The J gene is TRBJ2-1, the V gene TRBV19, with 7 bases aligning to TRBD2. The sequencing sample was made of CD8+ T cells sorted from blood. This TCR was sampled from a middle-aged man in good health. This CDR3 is CASSAAGVLNEQFF. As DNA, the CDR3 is TGTGCCAGTAGTGCGGCGGGGGTTTTGAATGAGCAGTTCTTC.